This T cell receptor beta chain was documented in a study of vaccination and CD4 T cells after COVID-19. Study overall: Post-COVID draws followed diagnosis by a median roughly 100 days (range 35 to 161).

To note about this clonotype: Its cognate antigen is unknown.

From germline, CDR1 is SGHDT and CDR2 YYEEEE. This CDR3 contains 16 residues. V gave up 4 bases and J gave up 1 base, with 17 bases separating them. The treatment: roughly 10-day PBMC culture with coronavirus spike peptide pools or control peptides (ViraFEST assay). Under 2.5 million PBMCs were grown per well alongside 9 to 10 IU/ml IL-2 and roughly 9.4 ug/ml peptide pools. Oncomine TCR Beta short-read sequencing was applied to DNA from cultured CD4+ T cells. The template was genomic DNA from cultured CD4+ T cells. MiXCR, applied by TCRdb to the PCR reads, yields one record per CDR3 protein. The sample carries 8,400 or so distinct CDR3 sequences, approximately 61% recorded once.

The specimen comprised cultured CD4+ T cells from blood, sampled after SARS-CoV-2 vaccination. V usage is TRBV5-6 and J usage is TRBJ2-5; D could derive from TRBD1 or TRBD2 (5 bases each). This clonotype was obtained from a human donor with COVID-19. The CDR3 DNA reads as TGTGCCAGCAGCCCCTCGTGGGGTGGGGGCCAAGAGACCCAGTACTTC. This encodes CASSPSWGGGQETQYF.